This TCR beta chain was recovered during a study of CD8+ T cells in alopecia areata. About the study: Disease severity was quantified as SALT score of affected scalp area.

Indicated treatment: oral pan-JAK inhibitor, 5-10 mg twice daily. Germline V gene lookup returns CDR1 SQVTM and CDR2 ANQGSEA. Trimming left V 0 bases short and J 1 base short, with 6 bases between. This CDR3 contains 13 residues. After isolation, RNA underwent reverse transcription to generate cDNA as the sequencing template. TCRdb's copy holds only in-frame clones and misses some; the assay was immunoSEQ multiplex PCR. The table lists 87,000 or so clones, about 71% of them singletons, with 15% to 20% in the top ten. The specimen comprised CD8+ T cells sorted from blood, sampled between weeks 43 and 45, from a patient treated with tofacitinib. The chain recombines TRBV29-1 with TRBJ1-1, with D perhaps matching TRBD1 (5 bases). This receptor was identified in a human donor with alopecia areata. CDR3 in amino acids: CSVEDRGNTEAFF. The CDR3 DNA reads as TGCAGCGTTGAAGATAGGGGGAACACTGAAGCTTTCTTT. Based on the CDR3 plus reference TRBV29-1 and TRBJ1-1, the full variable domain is SAVISQKPSRDICQRGTSLTIQCQVDSQVTMMFWYRQQPGQSLTLIATANQGSEATYESGFVIDKFPISRPNLTFSTLTVSNMSPEDSSIYLCSVEDRGNTEAFFGQGTRLTVV.